Presented here are 8 T cell receptor beta chains from one specimen sequenced in a study of cytomegalovirus exposure and HLA in healthy donors. The PCR contained 60 Vbeta and 13 Jbeta primers. Sequenced by immunoSEQ multiplex PCR; TCRdb stores in-frame clones only, minus some. The table has approximately 130,000 clones, about four fifths seen once. The sequenced sample consisted of PBMCs. The receptors were sampled from a man aged 25-40 years in good health and CMV-seronegative.

The rearrangement links TRBV10-3 to TRBJ1-5, with TRBD1 as a possible D gene (5 bases). Germline CDR1 is ENHRY and CDR2 is SYGVKD. Trimming shortened V by 8 bases and J by 0 bases, and 14 bases separated the two germline ends. The CDR3 extends over 15 amino acids. The CDR3 coding sequence is TGTGCCATCGGTTCGGGGGGAAATAGCAATCAGCCCCAGCATTTT. Translated, it gives CAIGSGGNSNQPQHF.

The chain is built from TRBV4-3 and TRBJ2-3; tentatively, D is TRBD2 (5 bases). Trimming shortened V by 2 bases and J by 5 bases, and 14 bases separated the two germline ends. The CDR3 totals 15 residues. Germline V gives CDR1 LGHNA, CDR2 YSLEER. In DNA, the CDR3 is TGCGCCAGCAGCCAAAGCATGACTATAGGAGATACGCAGTATTTT. Protein product: CASSQSMTIGDTQYF.

The chain carries TRBV4-3 and TRBJ2-7; 8 nucleotides align to TRBD1. The CDR3 spans 17 residues. V gave up 0 bases and J gave up 0 bases; unmatched junction bases: 7. Germline CDR1 LGHNA, CDR2 YSLEER. CDR3: CASSQDFFQGASYEQYF. The CDR3 DNA sequence: TGCGCCAGCAGCCAAGACTTCTTTCAGGGGGCCTCCTACGAGCAGTACTTC.

This chain uses TRBV30 with TRBJ2-2; a possible D gene is TRBD2 (5 bases). Germline V gives CDR1 GTSNPN, CDR2 SVGIG (reference sequence). The V and J ends lost 3 bases and 3 bases respectively, with 11 bases between them. The CDR3 length is 14 residues. CDR3 in DNA: TGTGCCTGGAGCGCCGGGATCGACACCGGGGAGCTGTTTTTT. Translated, it gives CAWSAGIDTGELFF. Based on the CDR3 plus reference TRBV30 and TRBJ2-2, the full variable domain is SQTIHQWPATLVQPVGSPLSLECTVEGTSNPNLYWYRQAAGRGLQLLFYSVGIGQISSEVPQNLSASRPQDRQFILSSKKLLLSDSGFYLCAWSAGIDTGELFFGEGSRLTVL.

About this clone: No conserved phenylalanine or tryptophan ends this CDR3, so it is likely a read error. J is TRBJ1-6 and V is TRBV11-2; D remains unclear. The germline V gene has CDR1 SGHAT and CDR2 FQNNGV. The CDR3 is made up of 16 amino acids. Between the trimmed V and J ends, which lost 3 bases and 0 bases, there was a span of 9 bases. The CDR3 region has the DNA TGTGCCAGCAGCTTTGGGAGTAACTCCTATAATTCACCCCTCCACGTT. Protein product: CASSFGSNSYNSPLHV.

This clone was seen only a few times. The chain joins TRBV30 to TRBJ2-7, with D perhaps matching TRBD1 (6 bases). The CDR3 consists of 13 residues. The germline V gene has CDR1 GTSNPN and CDR2 SVGIG (reference sequence). V lost 0 bases and J lost 9, with 15 bases in between. CDR3 nucleotides: TGTGCCTGGAGTGTAGGCCAGGGGACGGGGCAGTACTTC. This encodes CAWSVGQGTGQYF.

The rearrangement links TRBV6-1 to TRBJ1-5; TRBD1 is a possible D gene (6 bases). CDR1 is MNHNS, CDR2 SASEGT, per germline. The CDR3 extends over 16 amino acids. V lost 2 bases to trimming and J lost 2 bases, with 13 bases between them. DNA of the CDR3: TGTGCCAGCAGTGAACCCAGGGGAGTAGGCAATCAGCCCCAGCATTTT. It yields the protein CASSEPRGVGNQPQHF.

The chain recombines TRBV4-1 with TRBJ2-2; TRBD1 aligns across 12 bases. Germline values: CDR1 MGHRA, CDR2 YSYEKL. J gave up 5 bases and V 4 bases, and 8 bases lay outside the gene matches. CDR3 size: 17 residues. CDR3 residues: CASSRPGQGAWTGELFF. DNA for the CDR3: TGCGCCAGCAGCCGGCCGGGACAGGGGGCCTGGACCGGGGAGCTGTTTTTT.